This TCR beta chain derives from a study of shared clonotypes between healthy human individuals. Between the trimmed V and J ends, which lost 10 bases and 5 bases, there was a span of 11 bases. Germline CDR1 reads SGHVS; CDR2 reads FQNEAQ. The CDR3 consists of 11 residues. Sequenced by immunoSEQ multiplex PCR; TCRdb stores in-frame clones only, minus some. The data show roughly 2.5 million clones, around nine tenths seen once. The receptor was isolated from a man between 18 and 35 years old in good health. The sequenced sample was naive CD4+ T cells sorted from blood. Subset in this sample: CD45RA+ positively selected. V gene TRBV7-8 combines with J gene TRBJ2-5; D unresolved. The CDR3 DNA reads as TGTGCCACCGCCCTAACGGAGACCCAGTACTTC. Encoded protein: CATALTETQYF.